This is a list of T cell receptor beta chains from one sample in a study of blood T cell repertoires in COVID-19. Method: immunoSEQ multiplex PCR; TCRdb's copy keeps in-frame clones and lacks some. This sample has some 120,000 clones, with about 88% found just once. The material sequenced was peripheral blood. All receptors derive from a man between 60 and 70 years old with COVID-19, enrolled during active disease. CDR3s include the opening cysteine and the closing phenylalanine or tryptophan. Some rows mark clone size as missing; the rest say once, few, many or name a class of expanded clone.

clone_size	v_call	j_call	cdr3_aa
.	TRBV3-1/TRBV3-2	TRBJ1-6	CASSQDHRVSPLHF
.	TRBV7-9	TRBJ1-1	CASSQEDTEAFF
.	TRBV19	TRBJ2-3	CASSNRPGLAETDTQYF
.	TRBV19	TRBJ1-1	CASSSGPGGTEAFF
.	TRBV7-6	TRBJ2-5	CASSSDRDGTQYF
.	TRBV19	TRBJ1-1	CASTSGMNTEAFF
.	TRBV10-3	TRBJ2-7	CAISGYSGRAYEQYF
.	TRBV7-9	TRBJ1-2	CASSLFQQEHYTF
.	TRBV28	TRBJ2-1	CASKVQDNEQFF
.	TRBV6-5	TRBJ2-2	CASSSNRGRTGELFF
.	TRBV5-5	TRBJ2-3	CASSAGTRGGTDTQYF
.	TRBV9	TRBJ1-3	CASSVAFRGSSGNTIYF
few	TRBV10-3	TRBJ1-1	CAISGQGGSEEAFF
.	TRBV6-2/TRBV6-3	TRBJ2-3	CASSPIWEGTDTQYF
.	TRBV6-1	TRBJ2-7	CASSDGTSGSHEQYF
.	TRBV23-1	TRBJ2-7	CASRAGTGPYEQYF
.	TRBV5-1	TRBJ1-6	CASSQGTGDNSPLHF
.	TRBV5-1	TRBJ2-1	CASSLQTSHNEQFF
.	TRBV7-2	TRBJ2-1	CASSIGQNNEQFF
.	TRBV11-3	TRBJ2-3	CASSLGAATDTQYF
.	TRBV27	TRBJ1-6	CASSFTGSPLHF
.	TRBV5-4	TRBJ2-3	CASSGLGIADTQYF
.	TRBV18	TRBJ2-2	CASSPRGQGADTGELFF
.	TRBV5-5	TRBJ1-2	CASSGGTDPSGYTF
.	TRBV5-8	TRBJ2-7	CASSLAAGSYEQYF
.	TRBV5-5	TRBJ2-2	CASSFTSGTGELFF
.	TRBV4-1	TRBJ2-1	CASSQERQGADEQFF
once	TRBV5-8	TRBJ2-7	CASSLEEGLVYEQYF
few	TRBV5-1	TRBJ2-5	CASSLARLAGKETQYF
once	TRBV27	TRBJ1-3	CASSRFTGYGGNTIYF
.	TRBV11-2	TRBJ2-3	CASSLSPPPSQYF
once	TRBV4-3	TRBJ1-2	CASSQAGGGYTF
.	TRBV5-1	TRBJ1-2	CASSLETGGAGYGYTF
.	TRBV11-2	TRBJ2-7	CASSLGGTISSYEQYF